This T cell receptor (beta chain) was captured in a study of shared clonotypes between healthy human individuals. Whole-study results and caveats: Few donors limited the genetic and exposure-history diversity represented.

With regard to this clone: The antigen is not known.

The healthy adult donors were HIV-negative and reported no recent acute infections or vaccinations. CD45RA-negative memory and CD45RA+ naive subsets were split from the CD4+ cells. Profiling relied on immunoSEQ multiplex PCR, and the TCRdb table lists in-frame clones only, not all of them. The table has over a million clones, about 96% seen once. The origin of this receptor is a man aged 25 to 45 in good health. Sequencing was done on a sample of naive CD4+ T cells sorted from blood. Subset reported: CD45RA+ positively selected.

The CDR3 is CASREAGGGELFF. As DNA, the CDR3 is TGTGCCAGTAGAGAAGCGGGAGGGGGGGAGCTGTTTTTT. The gene calls are TRBV19 and TRBJ2-2, with 10 bases that match TRBD2. V lost 6 bases to trimming and J lost 8 bases; unmatched junction nucleotides: 3. The V gene's germline CDR1 is LNHDA and CDR2 SQIVND (reference sequence). This CDR3 spans 13 amino acids.